This TCR beta chain appears in the sequencing data of a study of early T cells in non-severe SARS-CoV-2 infection. Study details: Bulk RNA from unsorted whole blood was sequenced; chains were unpaired.

Findings and limits, study-wide: VDJdb matching, biased toward anti-spike CD8 responses, missed private and CD4 specificities.

cDNA molecules, individually, were tagged with unique molecular identifiers. TCRdb used MiXCR to reprocess the 5' RACE reads, holding one entry per CDR3 protein. The sample shows 40,000 to 60,000 distinct CDR3 sequences, roughly 6.2% of them seen only once. CDR1 SGHVS and CDR2 FQNEAQ come from the germline V gene. CDR3 length: 14 residues. Between the trimmed V and J ends, which lost 5 bases and 4 bases, there was a span of 14 bases. Concerning this clonotype: Its target is not known.

This receptor was taken from an adult who was a healthcare worker with PCR-confirmed SARS-CoV-2 infection or an uninfected control (not recorded which). The source was whole blood, collected at baseline. The V call is TRBV7-8, the J call TRBJ1-2; D is possibly TRBD1 (5 bases). DNA for the CDR3: TGTGCCAGCAGCGAATCCAGGGTTACCTATGGCTACACCTTC. Translating gives CASSESRVTYGYTF.